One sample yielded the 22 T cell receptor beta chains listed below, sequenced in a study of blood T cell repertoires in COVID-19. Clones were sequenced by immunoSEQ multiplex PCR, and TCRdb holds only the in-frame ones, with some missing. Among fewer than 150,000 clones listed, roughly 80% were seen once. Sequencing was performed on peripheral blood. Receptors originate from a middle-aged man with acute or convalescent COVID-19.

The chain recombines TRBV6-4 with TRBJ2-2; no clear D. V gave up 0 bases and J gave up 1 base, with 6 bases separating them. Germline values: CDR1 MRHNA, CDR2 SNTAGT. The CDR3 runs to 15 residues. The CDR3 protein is CASSDSHKNTGELFF. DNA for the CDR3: TGTGCCAGCAGTGACTCCCACAAGAACACCGGGGAGCTGTTTTTT.

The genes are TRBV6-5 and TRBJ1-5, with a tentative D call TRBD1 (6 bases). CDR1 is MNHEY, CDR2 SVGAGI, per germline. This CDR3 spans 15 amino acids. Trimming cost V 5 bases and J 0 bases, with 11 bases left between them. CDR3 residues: CASSLDSYSNQPQHF. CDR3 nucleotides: TGTGCCAGCAGTCTGGACAGTTATAGCAATCAGCCCCAGCATTTT.

As DNA, the CDR3 is TGTGCCAGCAGTTACGTACAGGGGGCTAACTATGGCTACACCTTC. Translated: CASSYVQGANYGYTF. The V gene is TRBV27, the J gene TRBJ1-2, with 8 bases fitting TRBD1. Looked up from germline, CDR1 is MNHEY and CDR2 is SMNVEV (reference sequence). The CDR3 is 15 amino acids. Trimming cost V 4 bases and J 0 bases; bases outside gene matches: 4.

The CDR3 sequence: CASSQDAALTGINEKLFF. The CDR3 coding sequence is TGCGCCAGCAGCCAAGATGCAGCATTGACGGGGATTAATGAAAAACTGTTTTTT. The V and J genes are TRBV4-1 and TRBJ1-4, with D unclear. The CDR3 has 18 residues. Germline V gives CDR1 MGHRA, CDR2 YSYEKL. V dropped 0 bases and J dropped 4 bases, with 18 bases sitting between them.

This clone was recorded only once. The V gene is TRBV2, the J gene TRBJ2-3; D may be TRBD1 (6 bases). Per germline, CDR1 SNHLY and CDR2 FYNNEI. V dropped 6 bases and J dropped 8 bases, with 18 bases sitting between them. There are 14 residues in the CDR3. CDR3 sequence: CASSPDRSLGTQYF. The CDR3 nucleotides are TGTGCCAGCAGCCCGGACAGATCCTTAGGTACGCAGTATTTT.

The CDR3 sequence is CATSGLARNGELFF. As DNA, the CDR3 is TGTGCCACCAGTGGGCTAGCGAGGAACGGGGAGCTGTTTTTT. The J gene is TRBJ2-2, the V gene TRBV24-1; possible D gene TRBD2, 6 bases. The CDR3 extends over 14 amino acids. The V gene's germline CDR1 is KGHDR and CDR2 SFDVKD. The ends were cut back, 5 bases at V and 7 bases at J, with 13 bases in the middle.

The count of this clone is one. CDR3 DNA sequence: TGTGCCAGCAGCCGCCGACAGAATTCACCCCTCCACTTT. Protein sequence: CASSRRQNSPLHF. V usage is TRBV7-9 and J usage is TRBJ1-6, with D perhaps matching TRBD1 (5 bases). V lost 5 bases, J lost 7 bases, and 9 bases lay in between. The CDR3 spans 13 residues. Germline CDR1 is SEHNR and CDR2 is FQNEAQ (reference sequence).

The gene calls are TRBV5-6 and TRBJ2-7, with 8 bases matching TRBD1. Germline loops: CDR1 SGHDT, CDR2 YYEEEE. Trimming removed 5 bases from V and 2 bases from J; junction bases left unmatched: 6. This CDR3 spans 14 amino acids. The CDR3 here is CASRRQGIAYEQYF. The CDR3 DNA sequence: TGTGCCAGCAGAAGACAGGGGATCGCCTACGAGCAGTACTTC.

CDR3 nucleotide sequence: TGTGCCAGCAGCGTGGGAGGGGCGGCAAGCAATCAGCCCCAGCATTTT. It codes for CASSVGGAASNQPQHF. This chain uses TRBV9 with TRBJ1-5; possible D gene TRBD1, 5 bases. Looked up from germline, CDR1 is SGDLS and CDR2 is YYNGEE. The V end was cut by 2 bases, the J end by 1 base, with 13 bases between. CDR3 length: 16 amino acids. Combining the CDR3 with reference TRBV9 and TRBJ1-5 gives the whole variable domain DSGVTQTPKHLITATGQRVTLRCSPRSGDLSVYWYQQSLDQGLQFLIQYYNGEERAKGNILERFSAQQFPDLHSELNLSSLELGDSALYFCASSVGGAASNQPQHFGDGTRLSIL.

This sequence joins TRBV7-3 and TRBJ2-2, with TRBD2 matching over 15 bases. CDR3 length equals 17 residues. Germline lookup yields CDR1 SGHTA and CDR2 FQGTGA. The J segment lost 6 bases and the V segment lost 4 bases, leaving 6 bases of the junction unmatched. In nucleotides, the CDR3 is TGTGCCAGCAGCTATTGGACTAGCGGGGGGGTCCCCGGGGAGCTGTTTTTT. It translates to CASSYWTSGGVPGELFF.

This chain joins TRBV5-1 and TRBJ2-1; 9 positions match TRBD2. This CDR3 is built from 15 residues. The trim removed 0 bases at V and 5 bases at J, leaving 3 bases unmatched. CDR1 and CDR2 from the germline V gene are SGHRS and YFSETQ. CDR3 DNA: TGCGCCAGCAGCTTGGCGAAGCGGGGGGACAATGAGCAGTTCTTC. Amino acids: CASSLAKRGDNEQFF.

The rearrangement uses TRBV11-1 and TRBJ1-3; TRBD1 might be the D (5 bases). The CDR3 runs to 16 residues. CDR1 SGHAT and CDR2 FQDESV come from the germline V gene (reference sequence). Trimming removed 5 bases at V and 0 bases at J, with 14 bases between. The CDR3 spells CASSARQGFSGNTIYF. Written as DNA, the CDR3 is TGTGCCAGCAGCGCACGGCAGGGTTTCTCTGGAAACACCATATATTTT.

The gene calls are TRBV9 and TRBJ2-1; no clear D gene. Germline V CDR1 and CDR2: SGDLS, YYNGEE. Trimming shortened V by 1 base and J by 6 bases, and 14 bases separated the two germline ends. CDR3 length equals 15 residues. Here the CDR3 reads CASSVYLEALNEQFF. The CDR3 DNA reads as TGTGCCAGCAGCGTATACCTAGAAGCTCTCAATGAGCAGTTCTTC.

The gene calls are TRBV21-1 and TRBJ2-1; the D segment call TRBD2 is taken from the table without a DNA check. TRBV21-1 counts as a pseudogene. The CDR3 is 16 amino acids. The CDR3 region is CASSKTTPSSYNEQFF. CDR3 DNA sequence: TGTGCCAGCAGCAAAACGACTCCGAGCTCCTACAATGAGCAGTTCTTC.

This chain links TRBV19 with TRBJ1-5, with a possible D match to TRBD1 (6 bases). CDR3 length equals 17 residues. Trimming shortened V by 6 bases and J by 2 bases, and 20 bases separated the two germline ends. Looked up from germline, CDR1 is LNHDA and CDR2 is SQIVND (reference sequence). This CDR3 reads CASRVFGGAGGNQPQHF. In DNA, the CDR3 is TGTGCCAGTAGAGTATTTGGGGGGGCCGGTGGCAATCAGCCCCAGCATTTT.

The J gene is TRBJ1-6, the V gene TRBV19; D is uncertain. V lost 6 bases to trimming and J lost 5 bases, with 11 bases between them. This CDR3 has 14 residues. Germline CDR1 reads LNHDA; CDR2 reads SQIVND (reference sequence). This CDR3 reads CASSNRQNNSPLHF. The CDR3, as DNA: TGTGCCAGTAGCAATAGACAAAATAATTCACCCCTCCACTTT.

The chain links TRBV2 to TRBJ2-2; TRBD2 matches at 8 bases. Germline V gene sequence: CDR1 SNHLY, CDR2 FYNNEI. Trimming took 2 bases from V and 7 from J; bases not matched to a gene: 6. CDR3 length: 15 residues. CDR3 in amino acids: CASSERLAMVGELFF. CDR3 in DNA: TGTGCCAGCAGTGAAAGACTAGCGATGGTCGGGGAGCTGTTTTTT.

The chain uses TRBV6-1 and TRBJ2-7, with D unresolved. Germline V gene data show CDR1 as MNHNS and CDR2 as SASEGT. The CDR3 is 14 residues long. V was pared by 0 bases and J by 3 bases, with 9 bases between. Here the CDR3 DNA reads TGTGCCAGCAGTGAAGCGGGCCAGCTCTACGAGCAGTACTTC. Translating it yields CASSEAGQLYEQYF.

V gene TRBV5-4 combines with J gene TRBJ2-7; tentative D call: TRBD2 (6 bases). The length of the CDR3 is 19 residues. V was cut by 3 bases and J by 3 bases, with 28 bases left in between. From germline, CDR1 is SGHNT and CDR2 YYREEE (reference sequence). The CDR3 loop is CASSSYLLARESECYEQYF. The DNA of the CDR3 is TGTGCCAGCAGCTCGTACCTCCTAGCGAGGGAATCTGAGTGCTACGAGCAGTACTTC.

CDR3 in DNA: TGCGCCAGCAGCCAGGGCGGGGGAGGTGATACGCAGTATTTT. It encodes CASSQGGGGDTQYF. The V gene is TRBV5-1, the J gene TRBJ2-3, with TRBD2 identical over 7 bases. Germline V gives CDR1 SGHRS, CDR2 YFSETQ. The CDR3 consists of 14 residues. V shed 4 bases and J 6 bases; nucleotides not matched to a gene: 8.

The CDR3 DNA sequence: TGTGCCAGCCGCTCTCTAGTCTCCGAGCAGTACTTC. Its translation is CASRSLVSEQYF. The rearrangement uses TRBV6-5 and TRBJ2-7; unclear D gene. The V and J ends lost 8 bases and 6 bases respectively, with 14 bases between them. From germline, CDR1 is MNHEY and CDR2 SVGAGI. CDR3 length: 12 amino acids.

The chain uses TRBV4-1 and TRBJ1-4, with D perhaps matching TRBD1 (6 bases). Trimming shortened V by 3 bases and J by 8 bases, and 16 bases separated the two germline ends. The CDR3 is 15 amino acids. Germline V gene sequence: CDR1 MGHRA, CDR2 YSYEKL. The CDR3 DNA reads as TGCGCCAGCAGCCAGGCCCCCACAGGGTCCGAAAAACTGTTTTTT. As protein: CASSQAPTGSEKLFF.